Following are 26 T cell receptor beta chains from one sample sequenced in a study of T cell responses to AZD1222 COVID-19 vaccine. Some clones are missing from TCRdb's copy, which holds only in-frame ones; the method was immunoSEQ multiplex PCR. This table has about 160,000 clones, 89% appearing once. The sample was peripheral blood, taken on day 0 of AZD1222 vaccination. Receptor source: an adult in good health.

The CDR3 region is CASSFGNTDTQYF. DNA for the CDR3: TGTGCCAGCAGCTTCGGCAACACAGATACGCAGTATTTT. V is TRBV7-3 and J is TRBJ2-3; D is ambiguous. Per the germline V gene, CDR1 is SGHTA and CDR2 is FQGTGA. V was pared by 3 bases and J by 2 bases, with 6 bases between. The CDR3 spans 13 residues.

The chain is built from TRBV7-2 and TRBJ2-3, with TRBD1 identical over 8 bases. CDR1 and CDR2 from the germline V gene are SGHTA and FQGNSA. The CDR3 contains 13 residues. The trim removed 6 bases at V and 6 bases at J, leaving 5 bases unmatched. CDR3 residues: CASRRTGSDTQYF. The CDR3 nucleotides are TGTGCCAGCAGACGGACAGGGTCGGATACGCAGTATTTT.

This chain links TRBV3-1 (or the pseudogene TRBV3-2) with TRBJ1-1; D gene uncertain. CDR1 LGHDT and CDR2 YNNKEL come from the germline V gene (reference sequence). Deletions cut 0 bases from V and 1 base from J, with 6 bases between. CDR3 size: 14 residues. This CDR3 reads CASSQEGPNTEAFF. The CDR3 DNA follows: TGTGCCAGCAGCCAAGAAGGGCCGAACACTGAAGCTTTCTTT.

This chain connects TRBV3-1 (or the pseudogene TRBV3-2) to TRBJ1-2, with D hard to call. The CDR3 sequence is 14 residues long. Per the germline V gene, CDR1 is LGHDT and CDR2 is YNNKEL (reference sequence). Trimming left V 8 bases short and J 8 bases short, with 21 bases between. The CDR3 here is CASGDGLGNGGYTF. In DNA, the CDR3 is TGTGCCAGCGGGGATGGACTGGGGAATGGGGGCTACACCTTC.

V usage is TRBV4-3 and J usage is TRBJ2-1; D possibly corresponds to TRBD1 (6 bases). V was shortened by 4 bases and J by 11 bases, with 18 bases between the two germline ends. Germline assignment: CDR1 LGHNA and CDR2 YSLEER. The CDR3 runs 14 residues. CDR3 nucleotides: TGCGCCAGCAGCCCGGACAGTTGGGCGACGAAGCAGTTCTTC. This gives the protein CASSPDSWATKQFF.

The chain carries TRBV20-1 and TRBJ2-5; the D is unclear. Germline-derived CDR1 and CDR2 are DFQATT and SNEGSKA (reference sequence). There are 11 residues in the CDR3. V was pared by 6 bases and J by 2 bases, with 7 bases between. CDR3 sequence (DNA): TGCAGTGCCAGTAGGCAAGAGACCCAGTACTTC. It specifies CSASRQETQYF.

The V and J genes are TRBV24-1 and TRBJ2-1; the D gene is possibly TRBD2 (5 bases). The germline gives CDR1 KGHDR, CDR2 SFDVKD. V lost 6 bases to trimming and J lost 8 bases, with 13 bases between them. The CDR3 sequence is 13 residues long. This chain's CDR3 is CATSRDSLYEQFF. The CDR3 DNA sequence: TGTGCCACCAGTCGGGATAGTCTATATGAGCAGTTCTTC.

The chain combines TRBV5-1 with TRBJ2-7; 8 bases align to TRBD2. V lost 0 bases and J lost 3; bases outside the gene matches: 11. Germline CDR1 SGHRS, CDR2 YFSETQ. The CDR3 covers 17 residues. This chain's CDR3 is CASSLVGGREGGYEQYF. CDR3 DNA sequence: TGCGCCAGCAGCTTGGTAGGGGGACGGGAGGGCGGCTACGAGCAGTACTTC.

The sample holds one count of this clone. V and J are TRBV19 and TRBJ2-7, with D possibly called TRBD1 or TRBD2 (5 bases each). CDR3 size: 14 residues. The germline CDR1 and CDR2 sequences are LNHDA and SQIVND (reference sequence). Trimming took off 2 bases at V and 2 bases at J, with 10 bases between the two ends. The CDR3 nucleotides are TGTGCCAGTAGTATAACAGGACTGACCTACGAGCAGTACTTC. It codes for CASSITGLTYEQYF.

The table lists this clone with a few counts. The genes are TRBV19 and TRBJ2-7; possible D gene TRBD2, 5 bases. V was shortened by 10 bases and J by 3 bases, with 13 bases between the two germline ends. This CDR3 comprises 12 residues. Germline CDR1 and CDR2: LNHDA and SQIVND (reference sequence). In nucleotides, the CDR3 is TGTGCCACCAGCCGGGGATACTACGAGCAGTACTTC. It encodes CATSRGYYEQYF.

In this sample, this clone turned up a few times. The chain recombines TRBV5-1 with TRBJ1-1; D gene ambiguous. Between the trimmed V and J ends, which lost 2 bases and 4 bases, there was a span of 6 bases. This CDR3 has 12 amino acids. Germline V gene lookup returns CDR1 SGHRS and CDR2 YFSETQ. CDR3: CASSFGSTEAFF. CDR3 sequence (DNA): TGCGCCAGCAGCTTTGGAAGCACTGAAGCTTTCTTT.

The CDR3 DNA reads as TGTGCCAGCAGACTGACAGAGAACACTGAAGCTTTCTTT. Encoded protein: CASRLTENTEAFF. The J gene is TRBJ1-1, the V gene TRBV6-8; tentatively, D is TRBD1 (5 bases). Germline-derived CDR1 and CDR2 are MNHGY and SAAAGT. The CDR3 runs 13 residues. Between the trimmed V and J ends, which lost 6 bases and 1 base, there was a span of 9 bases.

This clone was observed a single time. The chain combines TRBV11-3 with TRBJ2-1; 12 nucleotides align to TRBD1. CDR3 length: 15 residues. Germline V gene data show CDR1 as SGHNT and CDR2 as YENEEA. V gave up 4 bases and J gave up 9 bases; unmatched junction bases: 7. CDR3 amino acids: CASSSRGTGGGEQFF. The CDR3 coding sequence is TGTGCCAGCAGCTCACGTGGGACAGGGGGCGGTGAGCAGTTCTTC. Full variable domain (rest looked up from reference TRBV11-3 and TRBJ2-1): EAGVVQSPRYKIIEKKQPVAFWCNPISGHNTLYWYLQNLGQGPELLIRYENEEAVDDSQLPKDRFSAERLKGVDSTLKIQPAELGDSAVYLCASSSRGTGGGEQFFGPGTRLTVL.

The chain employs TRBV7-2 and TRBJ1-2, with 8 bases identical to TRBD1. V lost 3 bases, J lost 7 bases, and 10 bases stayed unmatched. This CDR3 region has 15 residues. Germline V gene sequence: CDR1 SGHTA, CDR2 FQGNSA. The CDR3 DNA sequence: TGTGCCAGCAGCTTGCAGGGGGCCTCGAGGCGTGGCTACACCTTC. Protein sequence: CASSLQGASRRGYTF.

In this sample, this clone turned up a few times. This rearrangement joins TRBV9 to TRBJ2-2; 7 bases map to TRBD2. The V segment lost 0 bases and the J segment 6 bases; nucleotides outside the gene matches: 8. The CDR3 runs 16 residues. Germline loops: CDR1 SGDLS, CDR2 YYNGEE. CDR3: CASSVGWGGSAGELFF. The CDR3 region has the DNA TGTGCCAGCAGCGTAGGTTGGGGGGGTTCCGCCGGGGAGCTGTTTTTT.

This sequence joins TRBV28 and TRBJ1-2; D is unresolved. V was shortened by 8 bases and J by 2 bases, with 6 bases between the two germline ends. CDR3 length: 11 residues. Germline V gives CDR1 MDHEN, CDR2 SYDVKM. DNA of the CDR3: TGTGCCAGCCGGGAAAACTATGGCTACACCTTC. It encodes CASRENYGYTF.

The J gene is TRBJ2-2, the V gene TRBV19, with D hard to call. This CDR3 is 13 amino acids long. With 5 bases removed from V and 5 bases from J, the gap between germline ends came to 9 bases. The germline V gene encodes CDR1 LNHDA and CDR2 SQIVND (reference sequence). For the CDR3, the DNA is TGTGCCAGTAGTCGGATAGAAACCGGGGAGCTGTTTTTT. Protein product: CASSRIETGELFF. Complete variable domain (other parts from reference TRBV19 and TRBJ2-2): DGGITQSPKYLFRKEGQNVTLSCEQNLNHDAMYWYRQDPGQGLRLIYYSQIVNDFQKGDIAEGYSVSREKKESFPLTVTSAQKNPTAFYLCASSRIETGELFFGEGSRLTVL.

The chain couples TRBV6-1 to TRBJ1-1; D unclear. The CDR3 contains 13 residues. V was clipped by 1 base and J by 11 bases, with 14 bases between them. Per germline, CDR1 MNHNS and CDR2 SASEGT. The CDR3 spells CASSEGLGRSAFF. The CDR3 DNA reads TGTGCCAGCAGTGAAGGGTTAGGAAGGAGCGCTTTCTTT.

This clone was counted once. The chain combines TRBV27 with TRBJ1-1, with D possibly matching TRBD1 (5 bases). The length of the CDR3 is 13 residues. The germline V and J ends were trimmed by 9 bases and 1 base, with 12 bases remaining between them. Germline-derived CDR1 and CDR2 are MNHEY and SMNVEV (reference sequence). CDR3 nucleotide sequence: TGTGCCAGTTCACGAGGGGCGAACACTGAAGCTTTCTTT. It is translated as CASSRGANTEAFF.

This chain connects TRBV5-8 to TRBJ1-1, with D uncertain. The CDR3 is made up of 14 amino acids. The germline V gene has CDR1 SGHTS and CDR2 YDEGEE. Trimming took 1 base from V and 6 from J, leaving 13 bases between them. The CDR3 loop reads CASSLSVGQSEAFF. CDR3 bases: TGTGCCAGCAGCTTGTCCGTCGGGCAGTCTGAAGCTTTCTTT.

The chain recombines TRBV4-3 with TRBJ2-3, with D tentatively TRBD2 (5 bases). Germline CDR1 LGHNA, CDR2 YSLEER. CDR3 length: 14 amino acids. Trimming stripped 0 bases from V and 5 bases from J, with 9 bases between. The CDR3 region is CASSQERVGDTQYF. The CDR3 DNA reads as TGCGCCAGCAGCCAAGAGAGGGTAGGAGATACGCAGTATTTT.

The rearrangement uses TRBV28 and TRBJ1-3, with TRBD1 matching over 9 bases. The CDR3 consists of 14 residues. CDR1 is MDHEN, CDR2 SYDVKM, per germline. The trim removed 5 bases at V and 3 bases at J, leaving 2 bases unmatched. The CDR3 is CASSDRGGGNTIYF. The CDR3 nucleotides read TGTGCCAGCAGTGACAGGGGGGGTGGAAACACCATATATTTT.

J is TRBJ2-2 and V is TRBV5-1, with D possibly being TRBD2 (7 bases). The CDR3 runs 15 residues. Trimming removed 2 bases from V and 6 bases from J, with 14 bases in between. Germline V gives CDR1 SGHRS, CDR2 YFSETQ. As DNA, the CDR3 is TGCGCCAGCAGCTTTGCGGGAGAGGGGGCCGGGGAGCTGTTTTTT. Protein sequence: CASSFAGEGAGELFF.

The V call is TRBV27, the J call TRBJ2-1; TRBD2 aligns across 13 bases. The germline V gene has CDR1 MNHEY and CDR2 SMNVEV (reference sequence). V dropped 5 bases and J dropped 8; count of bases not matched to a gene: 6. The CDR3 runs 15 residues. CDR3 amino acids: CASSPLAGGIHEQFF. In DNA, the CDR3 is TGTGCCAGCAGTCCACTAGCGGGAGGGATCCATGAGCAGTTCTTC.

The genes are TRBV7-2 and TRBJ2-3; 10 positions match TRBD2. CDR1 and CDR2 from the germline V gene are SGHTA and FQGNSA. Trimming cost V 0 bases and J 5 bases; bases outside gene matches: 5. This CDR3 contains 16 residues. The CDR3 here is CASSLAKVAGGDTQYF. The CDR3 DNA follows: TGTGCCAGCAGCTTAGCGAAGGTAGCGGGAGGAGATACGCAGTATTTT.

This clone was recorded once. The chain combines TRBV19 with TRBJ1-1, with D uncertain. CDR3 length: 12 residues. V lost 2 bases and J 3 bases, leaving 4 bases between the germline ends. The germline gives CDR1 LNHDA, CDR2 SQIVND (reference sequence). CDR3 in amino acids: CASSISDTEAFF. In nucleotides, the CDR3 is TGTGCCAGTAGTATATCCGACACTGAAGCTTTCTTT. The full variable domain, its missing parts supplied by reference TRBV19 and TRBJ1-1, is DGGITQSPKYLFRKEGQNVTLSCEQNLNHDAMYWYRQDPGQGLRLIYYSQIVNDFQKGDIAEGYSVSREKKESFPLTVTSAQKNPTAFYLCASSISDTEAFFGQGTRLTVV.